These T cell receptor beta chains were read from a single sample in a study of blood T cell repertoires in COVID-19. Assay used: immunoSEQ multiplex PCR; TCRdb lists only in-frame clones, some missing. Here the sample spans tens of thousands of clones, about 90% being singletons. Sequences were obtained from peripheral blood. The receptor set was obtained from a man between 60 and 75 years old with active COVID-19. Both conserved end residues are part of each CDR3. The D gene is left open where the match is weak. A row's size may be missing; if present it is once, few, many or a size class.

TRBD1,once,TRBJ1-2,TRBV6-5,CASGTGISLAGYTF,TGTGCCAGTGGGACAGGGATCTCTCTAGCCGGCTACACCTTC
NA,NA,TRBJ1-1,TRBV7-9,CASSLVDNRDEAFF,TGTGCCAGCAGCTTAGTCGATAACAGGGATGAAGCTTTCTTT
NA,NA,TRBJ2-3,TRBV9,CASDAGTDTQYF,TGTGCCAGCGACGCGGGCACAGATACGCAGTATTTT
NA,few,TRBJ1-5,TRBV7-2,CASSFLRDFNQPQHF,TGTGCCAGCAGCTTTCTCCGGGACTTCAATCAGCCCCAGCATTTT
TRBD1,NA,TRBJ1-1,TRBV3-1/TRBV3-2,CASSRRTGGKTEAFF,TGTGCCAGCAGCCGCCGGACAGGGGGGAAAACTGAAGCTTTCTTT
NA,NA,TRBJ1-5,TRBV7-8,CASSLFAGLNQPQHF,TGTGCCAGCAGCTTATTTGCGGGCCTTAATCAGCCCCAGCATTTT
TRBD2,NA,TRBJ2-5,TRBV18,CASSPWTSGLQETQYF,TGTGCCAGCTCTCCCTGGACTAGCGGTTTGCAAGAGACCCAGTACTTC
NA,NA,TRBJ1-1,TRBV6-1,CASSGGKHGDVDTEAFF,TGTGCCAGCAGTGGAGGGAAACATGGTGACGTGGACACTGAAGCTTTCTTT
NA,NA,TRBJ2-3,TRBV18,CASSRGPGDTQYF,TGTGCCAGCTCACGGGGGCCGGGAGATACGCAGTATTTT
NA,few,TRBJ2-2,TRBV29-1,CSVVWTRNTGELFF,TGCAGCGTTGTTTGGACACGGAACACCGGGGAGCTGTTTTTT
NA,NA,TRBJ2-3,TRBV4-2,CASSREQGRTDTQYF,TGTGCCAGCAGCCGGGAACAGGGTCGCACAGATACGCAGTATTTT
NA,NA,TRBJ2-7,TRBV2,CASSDPWEQANSYEQYF,TGTGCCAGCAGTGACCCGTGGGAGCAGGCCAACTCCTACGAGCAGTACTTC
NA,NA,TRBJ1-2,TRBV19,CASSNPGTSLDGYTF,TGTGCCAGTAGCAACCCCGGGACATCCCTGGATGGCTACACCTTC
NA,NA,TRBJ1-3,TRBV5-1,CASSLGASSGNTIYF,TGCGCCAGCAGCTTGGGGGCGAGCTCTGGAAACACCATATATTTT
NA,NA,TRBJ1-6,TRBV4-2,CASSPETGFGYSPLHF,TGTGCCAGCAGCCCAGAAACAGGGTTTGGATATTCACCCCTCCACTTT
NA,once,TRBJ1-5,TRBV3-1/TRBV3-2,CASSQVQGSQPQHF,TGTGCCAGCAGCCAAGTCCAGGGCAGTCAGCCCCAGCATTTT
NA,NA,TRBJ1-4,TRBV14,CASSQQTTASEKLFF,TGTGCCAGCAGCCAACAGACGACAGCTTCCGAAAAACTGTTTTTT
NA,NA,TRBJ1-1,TRBV7-8,CASSWSGQNTEAFF,TGTGCCAGCAGCTGGTCGGGTCAAAACACTGAAGCTTTCTTT
TRBD1,NA,TRBJ2-5,TRBV29-1,CSVEKGDRGKRIQYF,TGCAGCGTTGAAAAGGGGGACAGAGGGAAGAGAATCCAGTACTTC
NA,once,TRBJ1-6,TRBV27,CASSLPPEVGSPLHF,TGTGCCAGCAGTTTACCCCCCGAGGTGGGTTCACCCCTCCACTTT
TRBD1,NA,TRBJ1-2,TRBV15,CATSRGGQGLLNYGYTF,TGTGCCACCAGCAGAGGGGGACAGGGTCTACTTAACTATGGCTACACCTTC
TRBD1,NA,TRBJ2-5,TRBV9,CASSNRQGAYETQYF,TGTGCCAGCAGCAACCGACAGGGGGCGTATGAGACCCAGTACTTC
NA,NA,TRBJ2-5,TRBV7-8,CASSLGVTQYF,TGTGCCAGCAGCTTAGGAGTGACCCAGTACTTC
NA,once,TRBJ1-2,TRBV13,CASSLSDYGYTF,TGTGCCAGCAGCTTATCTGACTATGGCTACACCTTC
NA,NA,TRBJ1-3,TRBV18,CASSPRGRGGNTIYF,TGTGCCAGCTCCCCCCGGGGGAGGGGAGGAAACACCATATATTTT
TRBD2,NA,TRBJ2-7,TRBV5-6,CASSRGSGRLGEQYF,TGTGCCAGCAGCCGCGGTAGCGGGCGTCTGGGCGAGCAGTACTTC
TRBD1,NA,TRBJ1-5,TRBV19,CASSQMAARLGGQPQHF,TGTGCCAGTAGTCAAATGGCGGCTCGACTAGGGGGCCAGCCCCAGCATTTT
NA,NA,TRBJ2-7,TRBV5-6,CASSLAGSGTYEQYF,TGTGCCAGCAGCTTGGCGGGGTCTGGCACCTACGAGCAGTACTTC
TRBD1,few,TRBJ1-2,TRBV2,CASRRGQGIGGYTF,TGTGCCAGCAGAAGGGGACAGGGGATCGGTGGCTACACCTTC
TRBD2,NA,TRBJ2-4,TRBV19,CASSTSTRGAGGPYWVKNIQYF,TGTGCCAGTAGTACGTCCACCCGGGGAGCGGGGGGACCGTATTGGGTCAAAAACATTCAGTACTTC
TRBD2,NA,TRBJ2-5,TRBV7-2,CASSLVLAGAPGETQYF,TGTGCCAGCAGCTTAGTCCTAGCGGGGGCACCGGGAGAGACCCAGTACTTC
TRBD2,NA,TRBJ2-5,TRBV3-1/TRBV3-2,CASSQGAGLGETQYF,TGTGCCAGCAGCCAAGGAGCGGGGTTAGGTGAGACCCAGTACTTC
NA,NA,TRBJ2-7,TRBV5-1,CASSWSGSYEQYF,TGCGCCAGCAGCTGGTCGGGGTCCTACGAGCAGTACTTC
NA,NA,TRBJ1-6,TRBV4-1,CASSHILRGRNSPLHF,TGCGCCAGCAGCCACATACTTAGGGGTCGTAATTCACCCCTCCACTTT
TRBD1,once,TRBJ2-2,TRBV3-1/TRBV3-2,CASSQVDRAAGELFF,TGTGCCAGCAGCCAAGTGGACAGGGCAGCCGGGGAGCTGTTTTTT
NA,once,TRBJ2-3,TRBV12-3/TRBV12-4,CASSPTGPGTQYF,TGTGCCAGCAGTCCGACAGGACCAGGCACGCAGTATTTT